These 27 T cell receptor beta chains originate from one sample sequenced in a study of technical replicates of blood from a handful of donors. Sequencing used immunoSEQ multiplex PCR; TCRdb keeps in-frame clones, though not all of them. In the table there are tens of thousands of clones, approximately 94% of which are singletons. The sequencing sample was made of T cells isolated from PBMCs. These receptors originate from a human donor in good health.

This clone was observed once. The V and J genes are TRBV28 and TRBJ2-3; the match to TRBD1 covers 8 bases. CDR3 length: 17 residues. V dropped 5 bases and J dropped 2; count of bases not matched to a gene: 12. The germline CDR1 and CDR2 sequences are MDHEN and SYDVKM. The CDR3 here is CASSGTSGTGVTDTQYF. The CDR3 coding sequence is TGTGCCAGCAGTGGAACTTCCGGGACAGGAGTCACAGATACGCAGTATTTT.

This clone was recorded only once. This specimen includes other DNA sequences encoding the same CDR3. The CDR3 here is CASSWDRGYEQYF. The CDR3, as DNA: TGTGCCAGCAGTTGGGACAGGGGATACGAGCAGTACTTC. This chain uses TRBV27 with TRBJ2-7, with 10 positions matching TRBD1. Per germline, CDR1 MNHEY and CDR2 SMNVEV (reference sequence). The junction had 1 base not matched to a gene; V was cut back by 4 bases and J by 4 bases. The CDR3 covers 13 residues.

This clone has just one count. The chain combines TRBV5-1 with TRBJ2-5; 14 nucleotides line up with TRBD2. The CDR3 consists of 19 residues. Looked up from germline, CDR1 is SGHRS and CDR2 is YFSETQ. V was clipped by 4 bases and J by 5 bases; unmatched bases: 16. The CDR3 DNA is TGCGCCAGCAGCGGCTCCGGGACTAGCGGGAGTCACCCCGGGGAGACCCAGTACTTC. Amino acid sequence: CASSGSGTSGSHPGETQYF.

The chain carries TRBV7-3 and TRBJ1-1, with 10 positions matching TRBD1. This CDR3 spans 13 amino acids. After removal of 5 bases from V and 11 bases from J, the junction contained 8 bases not matched to a gene. Per germline, CDR1 SGHTA and CDR2 FQGTGA. Written as DNA, the CDR3 is TGTGCCAGCAGCACGACTGGACAGGGGGAGGCTTTCTTT. Translation gives CASSTTGQGEAFF.

This rearrangement joins TRBV9 to TRBJ2-5; maybe TRBD1 (6 bases). The CDR3 spans 16 residues. Trimming pared 0 bases from V and 4 bases from J, leaving 16 bases between. Germline loops: CDR1 SGDLS, CDR2 YYNGEE. CDR3: CASSVGDQGYRETQYF. The CDR3 region has the DNA TGTGCCAGCAGCGTAGGAGACCAGGGGTATCGAGAGACCCAGTACTTC. Full variable domain (rest looked up from reference TRBV9 and TRBJ2-5): DSGVTQTPKHLITATGQRVTLRCSPRSGDLSVYWYQQSLDQGLQFLIQYYNGEERAKGNILERFSAQQFPDLHSELNLSSLELGDSALYFCASSVGDQGYRETQYFGPGTRLLVL.

In nucleotides, the CDR3 is TGTGCCAGCAGCTATCCCCCAGGGGACAATGAGCAGTTCTTC. As protein: CASSYPPGDNEQFF. The rearrangement links TRBV7-9 to TRBJ2-1; D may be TRBD1 (6 bases). Germline lookup yields CDR1 SEHNR and CDR2 FQNEAQ (reference sequence). Trimming took 4 bases from V and 5 from J, leaving 12 bases between them. This CDR3 has 14 amino acids.

This chain uses TRBV11-1 with TRBJ1-2; unclear D gene. Germline V lookup: CDR1 SGHAT, CDR2 FQDESV (reference sequence). The CDR3 totals 12 residues. The ends were cut back, 5 bases at V and 4 bases at J, with 8 bases in the middle. CDR3 in DNA: TGTGCCAGCAGCCCCGGGTCCTATGGCTACACCTTC. As protein: CASSPGSYGYTF.

V is TRBV10-3 and J is TRBJ1-1; D is unclear. There are 14 residues in the CDR3. Germline-derived CDR1 and CDR2 are ENHRY and SYGVKD. The CDR3 spells CAIGIDNFDTEAFF. CDR3 in DNA: TGTGCTATAGGAATTGACAACTTTGACACTGAAGCTTTCTTT.

The chain is built from TRBV7-9 and TRBJ2-7, with 7 bases that match TRBD2. There are 16 residues in the CDR3. V trimming: 2 bases; J trimming: 3 bases; junction bases outside the gene matches: 10. The germline V gene encodes CDR1 SEHNR and CDR2 FQNEAQ (reference sequence). DNA of the CDR3: TGTGCCAGCAGCTTACTGTTTCGAGCGGGGAACTACGAGCAGTACTTC. Its protein product is CASSLLFRAGNYEQYF.

The chain couples TRBV28 to TRBJ1-4; TRBD1 is a possible D gene (6 bases). The germline CDR1 and CDR2 sequences are MDHEN and SYDVKM. This CDR3 region has 18 residues. The ends were cut back, 7 bases at V and 0 bases at J, with 21 bases in the middle. The CDR3 coding sequence is TGTGCCAGCACCGTTGAGGGGGGGCGGCCCTCAACTAATGAAAAACTGTTTTTT. Residues: CASTVEGGRPSTNEKLFF.

The chain combines TRBV4-1 with TRBJ1-2; 8 bases are shared with TRBD1. The J segment lost 6 bases and the V segment lost 2 bases, leaving 2 bases of the junction unmatched. The CDR3 spans 13 residues. The V gene's germline CDR1 is MGHRA and CDR2 YSYEKL. The CDR3, as DNA: TGCGCCAGCAGCCAATCAGGGGGCGATGGCTACACCTTC. Translating gives CASSQSGGDGYTF.

V is TRBV25-1 and J is TRBJ1-2, with D perhaps matching TRBD1 (5 bases). The CDR3 totals 15 residues. V was pared by 1 base and J by 4 bases, with 13 bases between. Looked up from germline, CDR1 is MGHDK and CDR2 is SYGVNS. CDR3 DNA: TGTGCCAGCAGTGAATTTCTCGGGGGTACCTATGGCTACACCTTC. The encoded protein is CASSEFLGGTYGYTF.

The CDR3 loop is CASSLKGVRNTQYF. CDR3 DNA sequence: TGTGCCAGCAGTTTAAAAGGGGTTCGAAATACGCAGTATTTT. This chain links TRBV27 with TRBJ2-3; weak D call: TRBD1 (5 bases). From germline, CDR1 is MNHEY and CDR2 SMNVEV (reference sequence). V was pared by 2 bases and J by 7 bases, with 13 bases between. This CDR3 spans 14 amino acids.

The CDR3 nucleotides read TGTGCCAGCAGCTACCAGGGGCAAGAGACCCAGTACTTC. It specifies CASSYQGQETQYF. The chain employs TRBV5-4 and TRBJ2-5, with a weak D call TRBD1 (6 bases). There are 13 residues in the CDR3. Germline CDR1 is SGHNT and CDR2 is YYREEE (reference sequence). Deletions cut 3 bases from V and 2 bases from J, with 8 bases between. Full variable domain (rest looked up from reference TRBV5-4 and TRBJ2-5): ETGVTQSPTHLIKTRGQQVTLRCSSQSGHNTVSWYQQALGQGPQFIFQYYREEENGRGNFPPRFSGLQFPNYSSELNVNALELDDSALYLCASSYQGQETQYFGPGTRLLVL.

The chain recombines TRBV11-3 with TRBJ2-3; maybe TRBD2 (5 bases). The CDR3 loop spans 15 amino acids. From germline, CDR1 is SGHNT and CDR2 YENEEA. V lost 1 base, J lost 6 bases, and 14 bases lay in between. The CDR3 region is CASSLVGSEGDTQYF. The CDR3 coding sequence is TGTGCCAGCAGCTTAGTCGGTAGCGAAGGGGATACGCAGTATTTT.

The DNA for the CDR3 is TGTGCCAGTAGTATAGATCTAGGTGAGGGCAATCAGCCCCAGCATTTT. Translating gives CASSIDLGEGNQPQHF. The V and J genes are TRBV19 and TRBJ1-5; D not certain. In germline, CDR1 is LNHDA, CDR2 SQIVND (reference sequence). This CDR3 is built from 16 residues. Trimming removed 0 bases from V and 2 bases from J, with 11 bases in between.

This chain connects TRBV7-9 to TRBJ2-1; no definite D call. Germline V gene sequence: CDR1 SEHNR, CDR2 FQNEAQ (reference sequence). The CDR3 length is 12 residues. V was shortened by 1 base and J by 15 bases, with 13 bases between the two germline ends. The CDR3 DNA sequence: TGTGCCAGCAGCTTAGAACCAGGTGTTTTGTTCTTC. Its protein is CASSLEPGVLFF.

CDR3 in DNA: TGTGCCAGCAGCCCGCGGACAGGCCCAAAGACCCAGTACTTC. Amino acids: CASSPRTGPKTQYF. This sequence joins TRBV7-9 and TRBJ2-5; 7 nucleotides align to TRBD1. The CDR3 spans 14 residues. CDR1 is SEHNR and CDR2 is FQNEAQ in the germline V gene (reference sequence). The V gene end was trimmed by 5 bases and the J gene end by 6 bases; junction bases not matched to a gene: 9.

The rearrangement uses TRBV5-5 and TRBJ2-7; D possibly corresponds to TRBD2 (6 bases). The CDR3 consists of 13 residues. V was pared by 4 bases and J by 6 bases, with 14 bases between. Germline V gene data show CDR1 as SGHKS and CDR2 as YYEKEE (reference sequence). The CDR3 DNA reads as TGTGCCAGCAGCGCTGGACTATTGCTCGAGCAGTACTTC. Its translation is CASSAGLLLEQYF.

The count of this clone is one. The J gene is TRBJ1-2, the V gene TRBV19, with 7 bases that match TRBD1. J lost 5 bases, V lost 5 bases, and 5 bases had no gene match. In germline, CDR1 is LNHDA, CDR2 SQIVND (reference sequence). This CDR3 region has 13 residues. In DNA form, the CDR3 reads TGTGCCAGTAGTGACAGGGAGAGGTATGGCTACACCTTC. Translation: CASSDRERYGYTF. Drawing the rest from reference TRBV19 and TRBJ1-2, the complete variable domain is DGGITQSPKYLFRKEGQNVTLSCEQNLNHDAMYWYRQDPGQGLRLIYYSQIVNDFQKGDIAEGYSVSREKKESFPLTVTSAQKNPTAFYLCASSDRERYGYTFGSGTRLTVV.

This chain uses TRBV6-7 with TRBJ2-3; TRBD2 aligns across 8 bases. TRBV6-7 is classed as an ORF, of uncertain function. The CDR3 consists of 20 residues. Trimming cost V 4 bases and J 1 base; bases outside gene matches: 19. CDR3 amino acids: CASSSRGQIYTSGCTDTQYF. CDR3 nucleotides: TGTGCCAGCAGTTCAAGAGGACAGATTTATACTAGCGGATGCACAGATACGCAGTATTTT.

This clone was detected only once. V gene TRBV25-1 combines with J gene TRBJ1-2; 11 bases map to TRBD1. The CDR3 is 17 amino acids. Germline assignment: CDR1 MGHDK and CDR2 SYGVNS. The trim removed 8 bases at V and 0 bases at J, leaving 11 bases unmatched. CDR3 residues: CASAPQGQGVANYGYTF. CDR3 DNA sequence: TGTGCCAGCGCCCCTCAGGGACAGGGGGTAGCTAACTATGGCTACACCTTC.

The V and J genes are TRBV7-2 and TRBJ2-5; the match to TRBD2 covers 7 bases. V gave up 1 base and J gave up 4 bases; unmatched junction bases: 9. This CDR3 is 16 amino acids long. Looked up from germline, CDR1 is SGHTA and CDR2 is FQGNSA. This chain's CDR3 is CASSLEARGGGETQYF. The CDR3 coding sequence is TGTGCCAGCAGCTTAGAGGCGCGGGGCGGGGGAGAGACCCAGTACTTC.

The chain has TRBV5-1 and TRBJ2-7; 7 nucleotides align to TRBD2. Germline V gives CDR1 SGHRS, CDR2 YFSETQ. V shed 0 bases and J 3 bases; nucleotides not matched to a gene: 15. The length of the CDR3 is 18 residues. CDR3 loop: CASSLASTSDRPFYEQYF. CDR3 coding DNA: TGCGCCAGCAGCTTGGCCTCAACTAGCGATCGACCCTTCTACGAGCAGTACTTC.

V gene TRBV5-8 combines with J gene TRBJ2-1, with D perhaps matching TRBD2 (5 bases). Germline V gene sequence: CDR1 SGHTS, CDR2 YDEGEE. V was pared by 2 bases and J by 16 bases, with 10 bases between. This CDR3 spans 10 amino acids. The CDR3 loop is CASSFWGDFF. The CDR3 DNA follows: TGTGCCAGCAGCTTTTGGGGAGACTTCTTC.

The chain joins TRBV2 to TRBJ2-5, with 12 bases that match TRBD2. Germline loops: CDR1 SNHLY, CDR2 FYNNEI. With V trimmed by 10 bases and J by 5 bases, 8 bases remained unmatched. The length of the CDR3 is 14 residues. CDR3: CAILLAGGGETQYF. CDR3 coding DNA: TGTGCCATCCTACTAGCGGGAGGTGGGGAGACCCAGTACTTC.

The chain combines TRBV7-2 with TRBJ2-7, with 7 positions matching TRBD2. The CDR3 sequence is 15 residues long. Germline CDR1 and CDR2: SGHTA and FQGNSA. Unmatched junction bases numbered 6, after V lost 4 bases and J lost 0 bases. As DNA, the CDR3 is TGTGCCAGCAGCTCAGCCCTAGCGGTCTCCTACGAGCAGTACTTC. It encodes CASSSALAVSYEQYF.